These 27 T cell receptor beta chains were all obtained from the same sample, sequenced in a study of blood T cells in healthy people across ages. A second PCR of about 7 to 12 cycles used a sample-barcoded 5' primer and a J-beta primer mix. Via MiXCR, TCRdb re-called the 5' RACE reads, giving one row per CDR3 protein. The sample yields over 1,500,000 distinct CDR3 sequences, about 39% seen once. The sequencing sample was made of blood. These receptors came from a human donor in good health.

V usage is TRBV4-1 and J usage is TRBJ1-4; 9 bases are shared with TRBD1. Germline assignment: CDR1 MGHRA and CDR2 YSYEKL. The CDR3 has 18 residues. V shed 4 bases and J 6 bases; nucleotides not matched to a gene: 15. The CDR3 DNA reads as TGCGCCAGCAGCCCAACTGTCCCGGGACAGGGAGAACATGAAAAACTGTTTTTT. It codes for CASSPTVPGQGEHEKLFF.

This clonotype was found a few times. The genes are TRBV27 and TRBJ2-4; TRBD1 is a possible D gene (6 bases). TRBJ2-7 matches the DNA end more closely, so the J call is doubtful. The CDR3 is 14 residues long. CDR1 and CDR2 from the germline V gene are MNHEY and SMNVEV (reference sequence). CDR3 sequence (DNA): TGTGCCAGCAGTCGACAGGTTGGGCGGTACGAGCAGTACTTC. Encoded protein: CASSRQVGRYEQYF.

CDR3 DNA sequence: TGCGCCAGCAGCTTTGGATGGACAGGGGGTCTCCTGAACACTGAAGCTTTCTTT. As protein: CASSFGWTGGLLNTEAFF. The J gene is TRBJ1-1, the V gene TRBV5-1; TRBD1 matches at 10 bases. The CDR3 has 18 residues. The V and J ends lost 2 bases and 0 bases, in that order; junction bases with no gene match: 10. Germline V gives CDR1 SGHRS, CDR2 YFSETQ.

The chain has TRBV12-5 and TRBJ1-5; weak D call: TRBD1 (6 bases). V dropped 6 bases and J dropped 1 base, with 10 bases sitting between them. Germline CDR1 LGHNT, CDR2 FRNRAP. CDR3 length: 14 amino acids. The CDR3 DNA is TGTGCTAGTGGGCAGGGGTCCAGCAATCAGCCCCAGCATTTT. It yields the protein CASGQGSSNQPQHF.

The chain combines TRBV7-9 with TRBJ1-2; D gene uncertain. V lost 5 bases and J 7 bases, leaving 20 bases between the germline ends. Germline values: CDR1 SEHNR, CDR2 FQNEAQ (reference sequence). The CDR3 is made up of 15 amino acids. DNA of the CDR3: TGTGCCAGCAGCCAACCCGGTGGAGTCACCGTTGGCTACACCTTC. Translated, it gives CASSQPGGVTVGYTF.

This clonotype came up a few times. V is TRBV29-1 and J is TRBJ2-1; 11 bases are a match to TRBD2. Losses at the gene ends were 5 bases for V and 1 base for J; bases not matched to a gene: 4. The CDR3 runs 15 residues. Germline lookup yields CDR1 SQVTM and CDR2 ANQGSEA. CDR3 amino acids: CSVPPSGGSYNEQFF. DNA of the CDR3: TGCAGCGTTCCTCCTAGCGGGGGGTCCTACAATGAGCAGTTCTTC.

V and J are TRBV7-9 and TRBJ1-5; TRBD1 aligns across 7 bases. CDR1 is SEHNR, CDR2 FQNEAQ, per germline (reference sequence). The trim removed 2 bases at V and 4 bases at J, leaving 8 bases unmatched. The CDR3 runs 16 residues. CDR3 in DNA: TGTGCCAGCAGCTTAAGCTTAGGGACAGTTAATCAGCCCCAGCATTTT. Protein sequence: CASSLSLGTVNQPQHF.

The chain links TRBV4-3 to TRBJ2-3; D is possibly TRBD1 (5 bases). The germline V gene encodes CDR1 LGHNA and CDR2 YSLEER. CDR3 size: 15 residues. The V end lost 1 base, the J end lost 4 bases, and 12 bases lay between the germline ends. DNA for the CDR3: TGCGCCAGCAGCCAAGGTGACAGTCTTGCAGATACGCAGTATTTT. The encoded protein is CASSQGDSLADTQYF.

The sample holds a few counts of this clonotype. The chain uses TRBV12-3 or TRBV12-4 and TRBJ1-6; D not resolved. The CDR3 runs to 19 residues. V lost 6 bases and J lost 6, with 27 bases in between. The CDR3 reads CASRNPGLAKIGVNSPLHF. For the CDR3, the DNA is TGTGCCAGCAGAAACCCCGGGCTTGCGAAAATCGGGGTTAATTCACCCCTCCACTTT.

The rearrangement uses TRBV7-2 and TRBJ2-3; TRBD1 might be the D (5 bases). The length of the CDR3 is 15 residues. Germline CDR1 reads SGHTA; CDR2 reads FQGNSA. The germline V and J ends were trimmed by 1 base and 6 bases, with 14 bases remaining between them. In DNA form, the CDR3 reads TGTGCCAGCAGCTTAGTTGCCAGGGCAGCCGATACGCAGTATTTT. Protein sequence: CASSLVARAADTQYF.

Worth noting for this clonotype: The junction and the germline gene differ at one end; a read error may be behind it. The chain employs TRBV30 and TRBJ2-2; TRBD1 might be the D (6 bases). The germline gives CDR1 GTSNPN, CDR2 SVGIG (reference sequence). The CDR3 sequence is 14 residues long. This CDR3 reads CAWKGSWDTGQLFF. The CDR3 DNA is TGTGCCTGGAAGGGATCTTGGGACACCGGGCAGCTGTTTTTT.

This clonotype has just a few counts. The rearrangement joins TRBV4-2 to TRBJ2-7; either TRBD1 or TRBD2 may supply D (5 bases each). Between the trimmed V and J ends, which lost 1 base and 7 bases, there was a span of 11 bases. The length of the CDR3 is 13 residues. Germline V gene data show CDR1 as LGHNA and CDR2 as YNFKEQ. CDR3 residues: CASSQGWDGEQYF. The CDR3 DNA sequence: TGTGCCAGCAGCCAAGGTTGGGACGGGGAGCAGTACTTC.

The chain employs TRBV20-1 and TRBJ2-7; D gene unclear. With 3 bases removed from V and 6 bases from J, the gap between germline ends came to 15 bases. The CDR3 has 13 amino acids. Germline V lookup: CDR1 DFQATT, CDR2 SNEGSKA (reference sequence). CDR3 residues: CSASKENSGEQYF. The CDR3 bases are TGCAGTGCTAGTAAGGAGAATAGTGGCGAGCAGTACTTC.

A few counts support this clonotype. The J gene is TRBJ1-2, the V gene TRBV5-1; 8 nucleotides line up with TRBD1. The CDR3 extends over 16 amino acids. Trimming at V came to 4 bases and at J to 4 bases, leaving 12 bases not matched to a gene. Germline CDR1 SGHRS, CDR2 YFSETQ. In nucleotides, the CDR3 is TGCGCCAGCAGCCCCTCAGGGGGCCGAGCGATCTATGGCTACACCTTC. This sequence encodes CASSPSGGRAIYGYTF.

A word on this clonotype: A read error may explain this, as a much larger clone is one base away. V and J are TRBV29-1 and TRBJ2-1; D is perhaps TRBD1 or TRBD2 (5 bases each). The germline gives CDR1 SQVTM, CDR2 ANQGSEA. V lost 1 base and J 10 bases, leaving 17 bases between the germline ends. The CDR3 sequence is 14 residues long. The CDR3 loop is CSVEGQSRGEEQFF. DNA of the CDR3: TGCAGCGTTGAAGGACAGTCGAGGGGAGAGGAGCAGTTCTTC.

A remark on this clonotype: The junction and the germline gene differ at one end; a read error may be behind it. The chain uses TRBV5-1 and TRBJ2-4, with 8 positions matching TRBD1. The J call is uncertain, as TRBJ2-7 better fits the DNA end. Germline V gene lookup returns CDR1 SGHRS and CDR2 YFSETQ. The CDR3 spans 14 residues. CDR3 DNA sequence: TGCGGCAGCAGCTTGACAGGGGTTGGATACGAGCAGTACTTC. The encoded protein is CGSSLTGVGYEQYF.

The V gene is TRBV6-6, the J gene TRBJ2-7; D gene unclear. Deletions cut 4 bases from V and 6 bases from J, with 19 bases between. CDR1 is MNHNY, CDR2 SVGAGI, per germline (reference sequence). The CDR3 extends over 15 amino acids. The chain's CDR3 is CASSSREPATSEQYF. The CDR3 DNA sequence: TGTGCCAGCAGTTCCCGTGAACCAGCAACAAGCGAGCAGTACTTC.

In this sample, this clonotype turned up many times. V usage is TRBV6-5 and J usage is TRBJ2-7; D may be TRBD1 or TRBD2 (5 bases each). CDR3 length: 13 residues. The germline CDR1 and CDR2 sequences are MNHEY and SVGAGI. Trimming pared 2 bases from V and 7 bases from J, leaving 12 bases between. The CDR3 spells CASSYEGWQEQYF. For the CDR3, the DNA is TGTGCCAGCAGTTACGAGGGGTGGCAAGAGCAGTACTTC.

The gene calls are TRBV24-1 and TRBJ1-5; no reliable D call. The CDR3 is 13 amino acids. The V end lost 5 bases, the J end lost 6 bases, and 10 bases lay between the germline ends. CDR1 is KGHDR and CDR2 is SFDVKD in the germline V gene. The CDR3 DNA follows: TGTGCCACCAGTGGGTGGGAGGGTCAGCCCCAGCATTTT. Residues: CATSGWEGQPQHF.

The chain has TRBV3-1 and TRBJ2-7; 10 nucleotides agree with TRBD2. Looked up from germline, CDR1 is LGHDT and CDR2 is YNNKEL (reference sequence). Unmatched junction bases numbered 12, after V lost 0 bases and J lost 1 base. The CDR3 has 19 amino acids. The CDR3 DNA reads as TGTGCCAGCAGCCAAGAATGGGGGGCTAGCGGGGGACTATCCTACGAGCAGTACTTC. Translation gives CASSQEWGASGGLSYEQYF.

This chain connects TRBV7-2 to TRBJ2-3; the match to TRBD1 covers 7 bases. The junction had 1 base not matched to a gene; V was cut back by 5 bases and J by 2 bases. Germline CDR1 SGHTA, CDR2 FQGNSA. The CDR3 is made up of 13 amino acids. The CDR3 loop reads CASSGQVTDTQYF. The DNA of the CDR3 is TGTGCCAGCAGCGGACAGGTCACAGATACGCAGTATTTT.

J is TRBJ2-2 and V is TRBV11-2; TRBD2 matches 8 bases. In germline, CDR1 is SGHAT, CDR2 FQNNGV. This CDR3 is built from 18 residues. V dropped 4 bases and J dropped 0; count of bases not matched to a gene: 10. The CDR3: CASSSPTRGATNTGELFF. The CDR3 DNA reads TGTGCCAGCAGCTCTCCAACGCGGGGGGCGACGAACACCGGGGAGCTGTTTTTT.

The chain recombines TRBV20-1 with TRBJ2-7; D is perhaps TRBD1 or TRBD2 (5 bases each). The V gene lost 4 bases and the J gene lost 0 bases, with 13 bases spanning the gap. Germline CDR1 is DFQATT and CDR2 is SNEGSKA (reference sequence). The CDR3 loop spans 14 amino acids. The CDR3 DNA follows: TGCAGTGCTACGGGACGGAGGAGCTCCTACGAGCAGTACTTC. This sequence encodes CSATGRRSSYEQYF.

This clonotype turned up a few times. The gene calls are TRBV7-2 and TRBJ2-5; 7 positions agree with TRBD1. The CDR3 totals 16 residues. Per the germline V gene, CDR1 is SGHTA and CDR2 is FQGNSA. The ends lost 5 bases at V and 0 bases at J; junction bases unmatched: 9. CDR3 in amino acids: CASSPSWDRDQETQYF. The CDR3 region has the DNA TGTGCCAGCAGCCCCTCCTGGGACAGAGACCAAGAGACCCAGTACTTC.

This clonotype was detected a few times. The genes are TRBV10-2 and TRBJ2-3, with TRBD1 as a possible D gene (5 bases). The V gene lost 3 bases and the J gene lost 14 bases, with 15 bases spanning the gap. Germline loops: CDR1 WSHSY, CDR2 SAAADI. The CDR3 runs to 12 residues. In nucleotides, the CDR3 is TGCGCCAGCAGTGAACAGGTGGCTACTTGGTATTTT. Its translation is CASSEQVATWYF.

A few counts support this clonotype. The J gene is TRBJ1-5, the V gene TRBV29-1; D remains ambiguous. Germline V gene sequence: CDR1 SQVTM, CDR2 ANQGSEA. V lost 3 bases and J lost 3, with 9 bases in between. CDR3 length equals 13 residues. The CDR3 sequence: CSVELQPNQPQHF. In DNA, the CDR3 is TGCAGCGTTGAGTTACAGCCCAATCAGCCCCAGCATTTT.

This rearrangement joins TRBV7-2 to TRBJ2-4, with D hard to call. The closer fit of TRBJ2-7 to the DNA end suggests the J call may be wrong. The germline V gene encodes CDR1 SGHTA and CDR2 FQGNSA. This CDR3 is 13 amino acids long. CDR3 sequence reads: CASSTTILYEQYF. For the CDR3, the DNA is TGTGCCAGCAGCACCACTATACTTTACGAGCAGTACTTC.